Detailed here is one T cell receptor (beta chain). This sample was taken from a study of blood T cell repertoires in COVID-19. Measured with immunoSEQ multiplex PCR; TCRdb has only the in-frame clones, and not every one. The sample holds about 210,000 clones; about 83% are singletons and the top ten take under 3%. The CDR3 totals 15 residues. Unmatched junction bases numbered 12, after V lost 5 bases and J lost 7 bases. Per germline, CDR1 LNHDA and CDR2 SQIVND (reference sequence). The rearrangement joins TRBV19 to TRBJ1-2; the match to TRBD1 covers 8 bases. Specimen: peripheral blood. The clonotype comes from a man aged 50-59 years with active or convalescent COVID-19. This CDR3 is CASSFTDRGLGGYTF. The CDR3 nucleotides are TGTGCCAGTAGTTTTACTGACAGGGGCTTAGGTGGCTACACCTTC.